The next 19 T cell receptor beta chains were all read from a single sample in a study of regulatory T cells in long-lasting Graves disease. Libraries of TCR beta came from iRepertoire HTBI primers plus Arm-PCR of CDR3 regions. TCRdb used MiXCR to reprocess the multiplex PCR reads, holding one entry per CDR3 protein. The sample lists roughly 490,000 distinct CDR3 sequences, 20% to 25% occurring once. Time point in this sample: persistent/refractory GD, antithyroid drugs over 5 years with positive TRAb. PBMCs provided the RNA from which the TCR library was made. The source material was peripheral blood mononuclear cells (PBMCs), sampled when the disease was refractory, from a patient treated with antithyroid drugs. These receptor sequences come from a female donor with Graves disease.

The chain couples TRBV10-3 to TRBJ2-7; either TRBD1 or TRBD2 may supply D (5 bases each). CDR1 and CDR2 from the germline V gene are ENHRY and SYGVKD. V was clipped by 11 bases and J by 0 bases, with 20 bases between them. The CDR3 sequence is 15 residues long. Here the CDR3 reads CASNPMGPVSYEQYF. The CDR3 bases are TGTGCCTCCAATCCCATGGGACCGGTCTCCTACGAGCAGTACTTC.

This clonotype was recorded many times. The V call is TRBV2, the J call TRBJ1-5, with 10 positions matching TRBD1. The CDR3 has 15 residues. Germline-derived CDR1 and CDR2 are SNHLY and FYNNEI. The junction had 7 bases not matched to a gene; V was cut back by 7 bases and J by 4 bases. The CDR3 DNA is TGTGCCAGCAAAGACAGGGGGCTTGCTAATCAGCCCCAGCATTTT. It specifies CASKDRGLANQPQHF.

Points on this clonotype: A single base separates this from a much larger clone, so it may be a read error. The chain combines TRBV28 with TRBJ1-1, with D perhaps TRBD1 (5 bases). From germline, CDR1 is MDHEN and CDR2 SYDVKM. The CDR3 contains 13 residues. The CDR3 protein is CGSSLSGTTEAFF. CDR3 in DNA: TGTGGCAGCAGTTTGTCTGGGACTACTGAAGCTTTCTTT. Together with reference TRBV28 and TRBJ1-1, the CDR3 gives the full variable domain: DVKVTQSSRYLVKRTGEKVFLECVQDMDHENMFWYRQDPGLGLRLIYFSYDVKMKEKGDIPEGYSVSREKKERFSLILESASTNQTSMYLCGSSLSGTTEAFFGQGTRLTVV.

The chain employs TRBV4-1 and TRBJ1-1; D is uncertain. From germline, CDR1 is MGHRA and CDR2 YSYEKL. Trimming left V 2 bases short and J 3 bases short, with 10 bases between. CDR3 length: 14 residues. CDR3 loop: CASSQRAGYTEAFF. In DNA, the CDR3 is TGCGCCAGCAGCCAACGGGCGGGGTACACTGAAGCTTTCTTT.

With respect to this clonotype: Possible read error: a much larger clone is one base away. The chain carries TRBV12-3 or TRBV12-4 and TRBJ1-1; D is unresolved. CDR3 length: 14 residues. The CDR3, as DNA: TGTGCCAGCAGTTTGCAGATAACGAACGCTGAAGCTTTCTTT. Its translation is CASSLQITNAEAFF.

This clonotype was counted ten times or more. This rearrangement joins TRBV28 to TRBJ2-7; D is possibly TRBD1 (6 bases). From germline, CDR1 is MDHEN and CDR2 SYDVKM. V lost 2 bases, J lost 2 bases, and 13 bases lay in between. This CDR3 spans 15 amino acids. The CDR3, as DNA: TGTGCCAGCAGTTTAGGGCCAGGGGTTCCCTACGAGCAGTACTTC. This encodes CASSLGPGVPYEQYF. Filled out from reference TRBV28 and TRBJ2-7, the complete variable domain reads DVKVTQSSRYLVKRTGEKVFLECVQDMDHENMFWYRQDPGLGLRLIYFSYDVKMKEKGDIPEGYSVSREKKERFSLILESASTNQTSMYLCASSLGPGVPYEQYFGPGTRLTVT.

The chain recombines TRBV6-5 with TRBJ2-7, with a possible D match to TRBD2 (5 bases). This CDR3 region has 14 residues. Trimming removed 3 bases at V and 3 bases at J, with 12 bases between. The germline V gene encodes CDR1 MNHEY and CDR2 SVGAGI. The CDR3 DNA follows: TGTGCCAGCAGTTATTTCGGGAAGGGCTACGAGCAGTACTTC. It encodes CASSYFGKGYEQYF.

This clonotype was recorded many times. The V and J genes are TRBV12-3 or TRBV12-4 and TRBJ1-5; 7 bases align to TRBD1. V lost 7 bases, J lost 1 base, and 7 bases stayed unmatched. The CDR3 is 15 residues long. The chain's CDR3 is CASTSQGSSNQPQHF. DNA of the CDR3: TGTGCCAGCACCTCACAGGGGTCAAGCAATCAGCCCCAGCATTTT.

This clonotype appeared many times. The V and J genes are TRBV6-1 and TRBJ1-2; D gene unclear. CDR3 length equals 13 residues. Germline V CDR1 and CDR2: MNHNS, SASEGT. The germline V and J ends were trimmed by 4 bases and 7 bases, with 13 bases remaining between them. The CDR3 nucleotides are TGTGCCAGCAGTGCTCAGCCCGCCGCTGGCTACACCTTC. This translates into CASSAQPAAGYTF.

Of note for this clonotype: In this CDR3 the conserved last residue, phenylalanine or tryptophan, is missing, so a read error is likely. The CDR3 protein is CSVEDAVPYEQYS. CDR3 nucleotides: TGCAGCGTTGAAGATGCCGTGCCCTACGAGCAGTACTCC. The rearrangement joins TRBV29-1 to TRBJ2-7; D is unclear. The CDR3 sequence is 13 residues long. Looked up from germline, CDR1 is SQVTM and CDR2 is ANQGSEA. V dropped 0 bases and J dropped 2 bases, with 8 bases sitting between them.

This clonotype has just a few counts. The chain joins TRBV27 to TRBJ2-7; TRBD2 aligns across 8 bases. J lost 3 bases, V lost 6 bases, and 13 bases had no gene match. Looked up from germline, CDR1 is MNHEY and CDR2 is SMNVEV (reference sequence). The CDR3 runs 16 residues. The CDR3 DNA reads TGTGCCAGCAGGATAATTCGGGGGGGGGCCGACTACGAGCAGTACTTC. Encoded protein: CASRIIRGGADYEQYF.

This clonotype has only a few counts. The chain employs TRBV6-2 or TRBV6-3 and TRBJ1-2; maybe TRBD1 (6 bases). The CDR3 runs 14 residues. Deletions cut 0 bases from V and 5 bases from J, with 10 bases between. Per the germline V gene, CDR1 is MNHEY and CDR2 is SVGEGT. CDR3 loop: CASSYSAGQYGYTF. Written as DNA, the CDR3 is TGTGCCAGCAGTTACTCGGCCGGACAGTATGGCTACACCTTC.

This clonotype was seen only a few times. The gene calls are TRBV29-1 and TRBJ1-5, with D perhaps matching TRBD1 (6 bases). Germline loops: CDR1 SQVTM, CDR2 ANQGSEA. CDR3 length: 13 residues. The ends were cut back, 4 bases at V and 8 bases at J, with 15 bases in the middle. In nucleotides, the CDR3 is TGCAGCGTTGTGTTAGGCAGGGGAGAGCCCCAGCATTTT. Translation gives CSVVLGRGEPQHF.

This clonotype occurred many times. This CDR3 reads CASSVPQRLNTEAFF. The DNA for the CDR3 is TGTGCCAGCAGTGTACCTCAGCGACTGAACACTGAAGCTTTCTTT. V and J are TRBV28 and TRBJ1-1; D is unclear. CDR1 MDHEN and CDR2 SYDVKM come from the germline V gene. The CDR3 consists of 15 residues. Trimming took 5 bases from V and 0 from J, leaving 13 bases between them.

The V and J genes are TRBV20-1 and TRBJ2-5; D might be TRBD1 or TRBD2, each matching 5 bases. Deletions cut 3 bases from V and 2 bases from J, with 13 bases between. Germline lookup yields CDR1 DFQATT and CDR2 SNEGSKA (reference sequence). The CDR3 length is 14 residues. CDR3 region: CSASGGNLQETQYF. CDR3 in DNA: TGCAGTGCTAGTGGGGGAAATCTTCAAGAGACCCAGTACTTC.

This clonotype was seen at least ten times. The V call is TRBV2, the J call TRBJ2-6, with D unclear. CDR1 and CDR2 from the germline V gene are SNHLY and FYNNEI. The CDR3 length is 14 residues. V lost 7 bases to trimming and J lost 0 bases, with 7 bases between them. The chain's CDR3 is CASKVNSGANVLTF. The CDR3 DNA reads TGTGCCAGCAAGGTTAACTCTGGGGCCAACGTCCTGACTTTC.

This clonotype was observed a few times. As DNA, the CDR3 is TGTGCCAGCAGTGCTCACCGACCGGGCACTGAAGCTTTCTTT. It specifies CASSAHRPGTEAFF. The chain carries TRBV27 and TRBJ1-1; D ambiguous. Trimming took 5 bases from V and 4 from J, leaving 14 bases between them. Germline CDR1 reads MNHEY; CDR2 reads SMNVEV (reference sequence). This CDR3 contains 14 residues.

At least ten counts were recorded for this clonotype. The chain is built from TRBV6-5 and TRBJ2-7; 8 bases line up with TRBD1. The CDR3 extends over 14 amino acids. V lost 4 bases to trimming and J lost 3 bases; unmatched junction nucleotides: 5. The germline V gene has CDR1 MNHEY and CDR2 SVGAGI. The CDR3 is CASSFGQGGYEQYF. The CDR3, as DNA: TGTGCCAGCAGTTTCGGACAGGGCGGCTACGAGCAGTACTTC.

CDR3 protein: CASSLLTAHNEQFF. The CDR3 DNA sequence: TGTGCCAGCAGTTTATTAACCGCCCACAATGAGCAGTTCTTC. This chain connects TRBV28 to TRBJ2-1; unclear D gene. The V end was cut by 1 base, the J end by 5 bases, with 9 bases between. The germline V gene has CDR1 MDHEN and CDR2 SYDVKM. There are 14 residues in the CDR3.